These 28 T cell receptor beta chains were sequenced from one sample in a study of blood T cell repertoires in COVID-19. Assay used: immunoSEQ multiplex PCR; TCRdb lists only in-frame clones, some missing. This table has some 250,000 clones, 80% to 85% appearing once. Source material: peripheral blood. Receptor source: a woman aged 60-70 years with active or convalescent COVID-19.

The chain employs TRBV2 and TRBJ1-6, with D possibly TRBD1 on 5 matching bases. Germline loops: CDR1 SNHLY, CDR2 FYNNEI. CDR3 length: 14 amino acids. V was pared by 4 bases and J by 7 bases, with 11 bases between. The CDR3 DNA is TGTGCCAGCAGTGTACAGGAGGGCAATTCACCCCTCCACTTT. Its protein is CASSVQEGNSPLHF. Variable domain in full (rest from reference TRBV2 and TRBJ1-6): EPEVTQTPSHQVTQMGQEVILRCVPISNHLYFYWYRQILGQKVEFLVSFYNNEISEKSEIFDDQFSVERPDGSNFTLKIRSTKLEDSAMYFCASSVQEGNSPLHFGNGTRLTVT.

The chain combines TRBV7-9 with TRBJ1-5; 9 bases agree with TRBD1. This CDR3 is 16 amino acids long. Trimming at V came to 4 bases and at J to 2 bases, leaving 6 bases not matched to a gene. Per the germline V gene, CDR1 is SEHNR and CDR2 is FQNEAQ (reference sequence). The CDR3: CASSSTGGAGNQPQHF. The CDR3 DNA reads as TGTGCCAGCAGCTCCACAGGGGGCGCCGGCAATCAGCCCCAGCATTTT.

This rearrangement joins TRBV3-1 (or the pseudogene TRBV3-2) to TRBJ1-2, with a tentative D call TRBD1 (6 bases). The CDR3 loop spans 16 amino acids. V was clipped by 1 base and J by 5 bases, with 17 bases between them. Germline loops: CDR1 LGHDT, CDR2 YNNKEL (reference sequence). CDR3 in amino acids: CASSQAKYGQRYGYTF. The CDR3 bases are TGTGCCAGCAGCCAAGCGAAGTACGGACAGAGGTATGGCTACACCTTC.

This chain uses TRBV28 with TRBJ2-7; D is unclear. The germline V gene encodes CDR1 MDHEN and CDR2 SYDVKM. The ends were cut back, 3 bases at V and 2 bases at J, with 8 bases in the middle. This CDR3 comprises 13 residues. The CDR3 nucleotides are TGTGCCAGCAGTTTCCTGGGCACCTACGAGCAGTACTTC. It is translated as CASSFLGTYEQYF.

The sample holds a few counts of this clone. The CDR3 DNA reads as TGTGCCAGCAGCTTCTACCCATATGGCTACACCTTC. Translation gives CASSFYPYGYTF. This chain uses TRBV13 with TRBJ1-2, with D unresolved. The CDR3 consists of 12 residues. In germline, CDR1 is PRHDT, CDR2 FYEKMQ (reference sequence). Trimming pared 3 bases from V and 5 bases from J, leaving 7 bases between.

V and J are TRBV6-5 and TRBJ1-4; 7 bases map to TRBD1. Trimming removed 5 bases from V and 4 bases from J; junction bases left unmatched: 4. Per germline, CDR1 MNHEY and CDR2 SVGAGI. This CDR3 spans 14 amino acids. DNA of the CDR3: TGTGCCAGCAGTCCCGGGACAGATAATGAAAAACTGTTTTTT. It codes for CASSPGTDNEKLFF.

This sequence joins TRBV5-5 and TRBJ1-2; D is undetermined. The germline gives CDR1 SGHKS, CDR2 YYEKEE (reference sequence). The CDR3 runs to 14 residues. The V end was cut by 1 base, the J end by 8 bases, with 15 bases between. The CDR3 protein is CASSLWFGDGGYTF. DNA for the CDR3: TGTGCCAGCAGCTTGTGGTTCGGGGATGGCGGCTACACCTTC.

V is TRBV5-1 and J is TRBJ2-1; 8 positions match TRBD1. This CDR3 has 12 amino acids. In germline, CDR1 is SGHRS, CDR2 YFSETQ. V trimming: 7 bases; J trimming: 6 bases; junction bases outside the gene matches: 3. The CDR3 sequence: CASRQGSNEQFF. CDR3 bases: TGCGCCAGCCGACAGGGGAGCAATGAGCAGTTCTTC.

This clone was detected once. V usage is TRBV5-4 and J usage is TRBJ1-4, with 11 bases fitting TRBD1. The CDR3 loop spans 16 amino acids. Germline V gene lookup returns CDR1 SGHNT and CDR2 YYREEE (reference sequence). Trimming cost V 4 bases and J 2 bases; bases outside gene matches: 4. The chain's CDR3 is CASSPDRGLTNEKLFF. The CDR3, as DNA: TGTGCCAGCAGCCCGGACAGGGGGCTCACTAATGAAAAACTGTTTTTT.

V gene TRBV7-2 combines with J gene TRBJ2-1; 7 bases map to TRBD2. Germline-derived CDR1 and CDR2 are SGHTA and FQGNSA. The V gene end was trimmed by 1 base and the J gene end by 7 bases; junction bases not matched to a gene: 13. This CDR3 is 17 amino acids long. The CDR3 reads CASSLEGPGGTRNEQFF. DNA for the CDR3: TGTGCCAGCAGCTTAGAAGGGCCCGGGGGGACGAGGAATGAGCAGTTCTTC.

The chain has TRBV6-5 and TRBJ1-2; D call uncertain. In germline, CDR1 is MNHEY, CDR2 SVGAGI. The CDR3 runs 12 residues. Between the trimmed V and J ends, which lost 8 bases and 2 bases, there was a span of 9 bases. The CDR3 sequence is CASLARNYGYTF. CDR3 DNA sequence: TGTGCCAGCCTCGCACGGAACTATGGCTACACCTTC.

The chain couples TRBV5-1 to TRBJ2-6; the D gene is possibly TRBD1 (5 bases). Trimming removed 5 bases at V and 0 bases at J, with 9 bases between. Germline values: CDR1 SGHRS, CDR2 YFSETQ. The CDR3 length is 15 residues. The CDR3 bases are TGCGCCAGCAGTTACGGACACTCTGGGGCCAACGTCCTGACTTTC. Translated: CASSYGHSGANVLTF.

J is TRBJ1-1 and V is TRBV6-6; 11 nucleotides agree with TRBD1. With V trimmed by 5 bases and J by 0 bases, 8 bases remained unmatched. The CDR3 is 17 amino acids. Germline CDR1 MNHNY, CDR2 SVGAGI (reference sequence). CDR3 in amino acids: CASSPRTGGLMNTEAFF. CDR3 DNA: TGTGCCAGCAGTCCCCGGACAGGGGGCCTCATGAACACTGAAGCTTTCTTT.

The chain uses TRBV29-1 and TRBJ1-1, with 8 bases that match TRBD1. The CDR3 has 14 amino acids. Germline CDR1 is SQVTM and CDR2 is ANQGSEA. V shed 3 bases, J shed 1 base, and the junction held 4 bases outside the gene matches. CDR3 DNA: TGCAGCGTTGACGGACAGGGAGGGAACACTGAAGCTTTCTTT. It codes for CSVDGQGGNTEAFF.

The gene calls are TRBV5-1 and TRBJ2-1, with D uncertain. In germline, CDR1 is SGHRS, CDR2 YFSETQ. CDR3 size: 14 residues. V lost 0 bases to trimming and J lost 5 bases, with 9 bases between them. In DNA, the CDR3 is TGCGCCAGCAGCTTGGGGCTAGTTGACAATGAGCAGTTCTTC. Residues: CASSLGLVDNEQFF.

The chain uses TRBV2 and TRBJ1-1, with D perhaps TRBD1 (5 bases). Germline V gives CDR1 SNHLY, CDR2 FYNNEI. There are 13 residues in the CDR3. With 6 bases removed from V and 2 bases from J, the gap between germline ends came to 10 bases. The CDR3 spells CASRGRENTEAFF. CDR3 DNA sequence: TGTGCCAGCAGGGGCAGGGAAAACACTGAAGCTTTCTTT.

CDR3 region: CASSFATGGSYGYTF. The CDR3 region has the DNA TGTGCCAGCAGTTTCGCGACAGGGGGTTCCTATGGCTACACCTTC. The chain has TRBV6-2 or TRBV6-3 and TRBJ1-2; TRBD1 agrees at 9 bases. The CDR3 spans 15 residues. V was pared by 4 bases and J by 4 bases, with 7 bases of the junction left unmatched. Germline assignment: CDR1 MNHEY and CDR2 SVGEGT.

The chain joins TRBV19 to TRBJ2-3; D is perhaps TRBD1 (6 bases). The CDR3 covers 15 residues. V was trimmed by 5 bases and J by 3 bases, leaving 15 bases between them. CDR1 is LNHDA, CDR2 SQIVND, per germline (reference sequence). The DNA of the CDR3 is TGTGCCAGTAGTGCAACAGGGCTGGGGACAGATACGCAGTATTTT. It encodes CASSATGLGTDTQYF.

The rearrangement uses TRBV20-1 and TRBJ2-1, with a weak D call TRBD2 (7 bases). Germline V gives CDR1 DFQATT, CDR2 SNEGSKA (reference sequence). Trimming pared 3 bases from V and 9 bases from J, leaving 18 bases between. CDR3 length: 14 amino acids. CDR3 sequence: CSASLGGGLVEQFF. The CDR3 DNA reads TGCAGTGCTAGTTTGGGGGGGGGCCTCGTTGAGCAGTTCTTC.

CDR3 sequence: CASSEVSGLRGTQYF. The DNA of the CDR3 is TGTGCCAGCAGTGAAGTTTCCGGACTACGCGGGACCCAGTACTTC. This chain uses TRBV6-1 with TRBJ2-5; D is possibly TRBD2 (6 bases). Germline V gene data show CDR1 as MNHNS and CDR2 as SASEGT. V shed 1 base and J shed 7 bases, with 16 bases lying between them. There are 15 residues in the CDR3.

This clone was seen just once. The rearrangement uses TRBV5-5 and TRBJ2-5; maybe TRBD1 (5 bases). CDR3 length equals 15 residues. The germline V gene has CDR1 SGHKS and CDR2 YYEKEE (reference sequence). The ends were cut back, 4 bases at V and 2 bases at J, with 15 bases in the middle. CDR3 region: CASSIPPDRQETQYF. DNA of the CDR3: TGTGCCAGCAGCATACCCCCAGACAGACAAGAGACCCAGTACTTC.

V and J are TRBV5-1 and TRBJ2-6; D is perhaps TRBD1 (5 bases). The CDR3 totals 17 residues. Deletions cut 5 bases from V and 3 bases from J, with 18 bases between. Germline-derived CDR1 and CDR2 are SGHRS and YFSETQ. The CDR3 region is CASSRQTPFLGANVLTF. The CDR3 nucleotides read TGCGCCAGCAGTAGACAGACTCCCTTTCTTGGGGCCAACGTCCTGACTTTC.

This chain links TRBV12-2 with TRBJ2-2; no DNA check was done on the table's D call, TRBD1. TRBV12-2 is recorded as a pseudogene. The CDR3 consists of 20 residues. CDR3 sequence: CASRLVPLPGTGGNTGELFF. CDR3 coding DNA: TGTGCAAGTCGCTTAGTTCCTTTGCCCGGGACAGGGGGTAACACCGGGGAGCTGTTTTTT.

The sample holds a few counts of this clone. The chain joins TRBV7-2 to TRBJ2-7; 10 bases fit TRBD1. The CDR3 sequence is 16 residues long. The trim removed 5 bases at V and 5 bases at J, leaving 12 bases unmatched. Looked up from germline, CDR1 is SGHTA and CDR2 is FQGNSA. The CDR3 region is CASSMTGGARGNEQYF. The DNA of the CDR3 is TGTGCCAGCAGCATGACAGGGGGCGCACGGGGCAACGAGCAGTACTTC.

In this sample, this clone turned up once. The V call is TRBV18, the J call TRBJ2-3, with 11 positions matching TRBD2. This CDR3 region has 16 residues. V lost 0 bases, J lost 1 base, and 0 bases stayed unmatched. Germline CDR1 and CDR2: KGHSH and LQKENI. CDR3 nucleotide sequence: TGTGCCAGCTCACCACCGACTAGCGGGGGCACAGATACGCAGTATTTT. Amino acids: CASSPPTSGGTDTQYF.

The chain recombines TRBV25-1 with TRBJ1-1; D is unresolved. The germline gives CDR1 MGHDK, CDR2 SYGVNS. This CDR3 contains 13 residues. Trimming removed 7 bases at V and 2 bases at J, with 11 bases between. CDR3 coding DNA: TGTGCCAGCATCCTGGAGGAAAACACTGAAGCTTTCTTT. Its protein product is CASILEENTEAFF.

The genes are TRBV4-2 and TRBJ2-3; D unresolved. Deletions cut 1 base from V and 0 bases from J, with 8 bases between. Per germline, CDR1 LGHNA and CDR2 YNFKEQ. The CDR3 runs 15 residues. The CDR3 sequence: CASSQGLASTDTQYF. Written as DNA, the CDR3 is TGTGCCAGCAGCCAAGGGTTGGCTAGCACAGATACGCAGTATTTT.

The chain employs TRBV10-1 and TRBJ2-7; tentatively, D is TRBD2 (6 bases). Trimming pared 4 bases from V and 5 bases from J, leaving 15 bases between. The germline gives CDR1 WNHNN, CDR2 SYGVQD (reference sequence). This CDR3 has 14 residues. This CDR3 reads CASSAGDPVHEQYF. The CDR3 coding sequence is TGCGCCAGCAGTGCGGGGGATCCGGTCCACGAGCAGTACTTC.